This TCR beta chain stems from a study of blood T cell repertoires in COVID-19. The germline V gene encodes CDR1 MDHEN and CDR2 SYDVKM. The CDR3 totals 14 residues. V was trimmed by 3 bases and J by 0 bases, leaving 6 bases between them. Using immunoSEQ multiplex PCR, the repertoire was profiled, and TCRdb retains in-frame clones only, with some absent. The table includes approximately 110,000 clones, approximately 84% detected once. Material: peripheral blood. The TCR comes from a human donor in a cohort sampled during active COVID-19. V usage is TRBV28 and J usage is TRBJ1-3; no clear D gene. Here the CDR3 DNA reads TGTGCCAGCAGTTTTTTCGTCTCTGGAAACACCATATATTTT. It is translated as CASSFFVSGNTIYF.